This T cell receptor beta chain was identified in a study of naive and memory T cell subsets. This clonotype occurred a few times. Both TRBC1 and TRBC2 were covered by a beta constant-region primer of two equimolar oligonucleotides. In TCRdb, the UMI-ligation and nested PCR reads were re-called with MiXCR into one record per CDR3 protein. The data hold about 21,000 distinct CDR3 sequences, with 11% observed a single time. The V end was cut by 6 bases, the J end by 0 bases, with 16 bases between. Germline values: CDR1 MDHEN, CDR2 SYDVKM. This CDR3 has 16 residues. Separate alpha and beta amplification began at the second PCR step.

Material: central memory CD8+ T cells from blood. The genes are TRBV28 and TRBJ2-3; perhaps TRBD2 as D (5 bases). This TCR was recovered from a human donor in good health. The CDR3 nucleotides read TGTGCCAGCAGCCTCTACCTAGCAAGGAGCACAGATACGCAGTATTTT. This gives the protein CASSLYLARSTDTQYF.